The 20 T cell receptor beta chains below come from one sample, sequenced in a study of blood T cells in healthy people across ages. The use of a sample-barcoded 5' primer and a J-beta primer mix characterized a second PCR of about 7 to 12 cycles. From the 5' RACE reads, TCRdb called clonotypes with MiXCR, one entry per CDR3 protein. There are over a million distinct CDR3 sequences in the sample; roughly 59% occur only once, and more than 6% lies in the top ten. Sequenced sample: blood. The origin of the receptors is a man between 18 and 29 years old in good health.

V gene TRBV27 combines with J gene TRBJ1-2, with D unclear. Germline loops: CDR1 MNHEY, CDR2 SMNVEV (reference sequence). V was cut by 6 bases and J by 1 base, with 15 bases left in between. The CDR3 loop spans 15 amino acids. The CDR3 bases are TGTGCCAGCAGGAGGGAAGGGCGGAATAACTATGGCTACACCTTC. Translating gives CASRREGRNNYGYTF.

The chain joins TRBV20-1 to TRBJ1-5, with D perhaps TRBD1 (5 bases). The CDR3 is 16 residues long. Germline V gives CDR1 DFQATT, CDR2 SNEGSKA (reference sequence). Trimming removed 6 bases from V and 4 bases from J, with 22 bases in between. The CDR3 sequence is CSAISGTEGWNQPQHF. The CDR3 DNA follows: TGCAGTGCCATTTCCGGGACGGAGGGTTGGAATCAGCCCCAGCATTTT.

The chain links TRBV29-1 to TRBJ1-2; no clear D. CDR1 is SQVTM and CDR2 is ANQGSEA in the germline V gene. The CDR3 runs to 14 residues. Trimming left V 2 bases short and J 3 bases short, with 13 bases between. CDR3 nucleotides: TGCAGCGTTGAAAGGTCCGCACGAGACTATGGCTACACCTTC. Amino acids: CSVERSARDYGYTF.

In this sample, this clonotype turned up many times. V usage is TRBV27 and J usage is TRBJ2-7; 8 positions match TRBD1. V lost 2 bases and J lost 2; bases outside the gene matches: 2. CDR1 is MNHEY and CDR2 is SMNVEV in the germline V gene (reference sequence). The CDR3 is made up of 14 amino acids. CDR3 amino acids: CASSLRDRTYEQYF. The CDR3 coding sequence is TGTGCCAGCAGTTTACGGGACAGGACCTACGAGCAGTACTTC.

J is TRBJ2-5 and V is TRBV4-1; D unclear. V was shortened by 0 bases and J by 1 base, with 18 bases between the two germline ends. CDR1 is MGHRA, CDR2 YSYEKL, per germline. The CDR3 totals 18 residues. The CDR3 loop reads CASSQDSTYNPFQETQYF. The CDR3 DNA reads as TGCGCCAGCAGCCAAGATTCAACTTACAACCCTTTCCAAGAGACCCAGTACTTC.

Of note for this clonotype: An end of the junction does not agree with germline; a read error may underlie this. The chain uses TRBV20-1 and TRBJ2-7, with 9 bases aligning to TRBD1. The CDR3 extends over 13 amino acids. The germline V gene has CDR1 DFQATT and CDR2 SNEGSKA (reference sequence). CDR3 DNA: TGCAGTGCAGGTGGGGACAGGGTCTACGAGCAGTATTTC. Protein sequence: CSAGGDRVYEQYF.

The rearrangement links TRBV12-3 or TRBV12-4 to TRBJ1-5; D call uncertain. V lost 3 bases and J 5 bases, leaving 14 bases between the germline ends. This CDR3 has 15 amino acids. The CDR3 loop reads CASSLMGSGDQPQHF. CDR3 nucleotides: TGTGCCAGCAGTTTGATGGGTTCGGGCGATCAGCCCCAGCATTTT.

This clonotype was found a few times. The genes are TRBV7-9 and TRBJ2-1; a possible D gene is TRBD2 (5 bases). The CDR3 covers 14 residues. V was cut by 3 bases and J by 5 bases, with 11 bases left in between. Germline CDR1 reads SEHNR; CDR2 reads FQNEAQ (reference sequence). The CDR3, as DNA: TGTGCCAGCAGCTTGAAGGGAGATAACAATGAGCAGTTCTTC. Translation: CASSLKGDNNEQFF.

This chain connects TRBV7-2 to TRBJ2-5; TRBD1 agrees at 8 bases. The J call may not be correct, given that the DNA end is closer to TRBJ2-7. Per germline, CDR1 SGHTA and CDR2 FQGNSA. The CDR3 is 16 residues long. CDR3 region: CASSSPIGQGSNEQYF. CDR3 DNA: TGTGCCAGCAGCTCGCCCATCGGACAGGGAAGTAACGAGCAGTACTTC.

This chain joins TRBV12-3 or TRBV12-4 and TRBJ1-6, with 8 bases aligning to TRBD1. This CDR3 region has 17 residues. Trimming took 6 bases from V and 0 from J; bases not matched to a gene: 7. The DNA of the CDR3 is TGTGCCAGCAGCGACGACAGGGGAGGCTCCTATAATTCACCCCTCCACTTT. Translation: CASSDDRGGSYNSPLHF.

This clonotype came up a few times. The gene calls are TRBV25-1 and TRBJ1-1; D ambiguous. The length of the CDR3 is 13 residues. Trimming removed 7 bases from V and 0 bases from J, with 9 bases in between. From germline, CDR1 is MGHDK and CDR2 SYGVNS. The CDR3 coding sequence is TGTGCCAGCATGACACGGTTGAACACTGAAGCTTTCTTT. It specifies CASMTRLNTEAFF.

In this sample, this clonotype turned up a few times. The chain has TRBV20-1 and TRBJ1-1; D unresolved. This CDR3 is 16 amino acids long. The ends were cut back, 3 bases at V and 0 bases at J, with 17 bases in the middle. Germline CDR1 reads DFQATT; CDR2 reads SNEGSKA (reference sequence). The CDR3 sequence is CSARGMGSPLNTEAFF. CDR3 nucleotide sequence: TGCAGTGCTAGGGGAATGGGGAGTCCCTTGAACACTGAAGCTTTCTTT.

The CDR3 nucleotides are TGTGCCAGCAGCTTAATTTGGGCAGGGCGGGACTATGGCTACACCTTC. This translates into CASSLIWAGRDYGYTF. The rearrangement links TRBV7-8 to TRBJ1-2; D may be TRBD1 (5 bases). V was clipped by 2 bases and J by 3 bases, with 16 bases between them. CDR1 and CDR2 (germline): SGHVS, FQNEAQ. The CDR3 has 16 amino acids.

This chain links TRBV20-1 with TRBJ2-5; D remains unclear. V was pared by 0 bases and J by 5 bases, with 4 bases between. CDR3 length: 11 residues. CDR1 DFQATT and CDR2 SNEGSKA come from the germline V gene (reference sequence). The chain's CDR3 is CSAREAETQYF. CDR3 nucleotide sequence: TGCAGTGCTAGAGAAGCGGAGACCCAGTACTTC.

This rearrangement joins TRBV7-9 to TRBJ1-5, with 7 nucleotides matching TRBD1. Germline CDR1 and CDR2: SEHNR and FQNEAQ (reference sequence). The CDR3 contains 16 residues. J was trimmed by 4 bases and V by 2 bases; bases with no gene match: 8. Here the CDR3 reads CASSLFRTGTNQPQHF. CDR3 DNA sequence: TGTGCCAGCAGCTTATTCCGGACAGGAACAAATCAGCCCCAGCATTTT.

The chain employs TRBV7-9 and TRBJ1-1; D is unclear. V was pared by 6 bases and J by 4 bases, with 12 bases between. Per germline, CDR1 SEHNR and CDR2 FQNEAQ (reference sequence). This CDR3 has 13 residues. The CDR3 sequence: CASSYPGSTEAFF. The DNA of the CDR3 is TGTGCCAGCAGTTATCCCGGGAGCACTGAAGCTTTCTTT.

This clonotype was detected a few times. V and J are TRBV7-2 and TRBJ1-4, with D possibly TRBD1 on 5 matching bases. Germline assignment: CDR1 SGHTA and CDR2 FQGNSA. V gave up 5 bases and J gave up 7 bases, with 14 bases separating them. The CDR3 length is 14 residues. The CDR3 sequence is CASSQRWGGEKLFF. The CDR3 bases are TGTGCCAGCAGCCAAAGGTGGGGGGGTGAAAAACTGTTTTTT. The entire variable domain, with the rest obtained from reference TRBV7-2 and TRBJ1-4, is as follows: GAGVSQSPSNKVTEKGKDVELRCDPISGHTALYWYRQSLGQGLEFLIYFQGNSAPDKSGLPSDRFSAERTGGSVSTLTIQRTQQEDSAVYLCASSQRWGGEKLFFGSGTQLSVL.

The CDR3, as DNA: TGTGCCAGCAGCCCCGACAGACAGAACACTGAAGCTTTCTTT. Translating it yields CASSPDRQNTEAFF. V gene TRBV7-9 combines with J gene TRBJ1-1; tentative D call: TRBD1 (5 bases). Germline CDR1 SEHNR, CDR2 FQNEAQ (reference sequence). This CDR3 has 14 amino acids. The ends were cut back, 5 bases at V and 1 base at J, with 11 bases in the middle.

This clonotype was observed a handful of times. The V and J genes are TRBV27 and TRBJ2-7; D is uncertain. Trimming pared 4 bases from V and 3 bases from J, leaving 16 bases between. Looked up from germline, CDR1 is MNHEY and CDR2 is SMNVEV (reference sequence). The CDR3 extends over 15 amino acids. CDR3 coding DNA: TGTGCCAGCAGTTCAACGGGCCCCGGGTTCTACGAGCAGTACTTC. Protein sequence: CASSSTGPGFYEQYF.

Note on this clonotype: An end of the junction differs from the germline gene, which may be a read error. This rearrangement joins TRBV12-3 or TRBV12-4 to TRBJ2-7; 11 bases agree with TRBD2. This CDR3 spans 15 amino acids. The DNA for the CDR3 is TGTGCCGGCAGTTTTACTAGCGGGAGAGGCTACGAGCAGTACTTC. Its translation is CAGSFTSGRGYEQYF.